A single sample gave rise to the 30 T cell receptor beta chains below, sequenced in a study of blood T cell repertoires in COVID-19. Profiling relied on immunoSEQ multiplex PCR, and the TCRdb table lists in-frame clones only, not all of them. The sample holds approximately 490,000 clones, roughly 87% seen once. Sequenced input: PBMCs or T cells enriched from blood (not recorded which). Source of these receptors: a woman aged 18-29 years who had recovered from COVID-19.

The V call is TRBV30, the J call TRBJ1-5, with D perhaps TRBD1 (5 bases). V lost 0 bases to trimming and J lost 7 bases, with 13 bases between them. Germline CDR1 reads GTSNPN; CDR2 reads SVGIG (reference sequence). This CDR3 region has 14 residues. The CDR3 nucleotides are TGTGCCTGGAGTGTACGGGGGGGAGGGCAGCCCCAGCATTTT. It specifies CAWSVRGGGQPQHF.

The chain is built from TRBV5-1 and TRBJ1-1; D uncertain. The CDR3 spans 16 residues. Germline V CDR1 and CDR2: SGHRS, YFSETQ. Between the trimmed V and J ends, which lost 1 base and 2 bases, there was a span of 15 bases. CDR3 protein: CASSLSASAGNTEAFF. CDR3 nucleotide sequence: TGCGCCAGCAGCTTGTCGGCATCTGCAGGAAACACTGAAGCTTTCTTT.

Turning to this clone: The same CDR3 arises from other DNA sequences in this sample as well. The V gene is TRBV5-6, the J gene TRBJ1-2, with 11 nucleotides matching TRBD1. Germline values: CDR1 SGHDT, CDR2 YYEEEE. V was pared by 4 bases and J by 2 bases, with 7 bases of the junction left unmatched. This CDR3 spans 16 amino acids. The DNA for the CDR3 is TGTGCCAGCAGCCCCGGGACAGGGGGGCTCAACTATGGCTACACCTTC. Its translation: CASSPGTGGLNYGYTF.

This chain uses TRBV4-1 with TRBJ2-5, with 7 positions matching TRBD2. Germline CDR1 and CDR2: MGHRA and YSYEKL. This CDR3 contains 13 residues. J gave up 5 bases and V 2 bases, and 2 bases lay outside the gene matches. The CDR3 region has the DNA TGCGCCAGCAGCCAATGGCGGGGGGAGACCCAGTACTTC. Amino acid sequence: CASSQWRGETQYF.

The chain recombines TRBV25-1 with TRBJ1-4, with D possibly matching TRBD1 (5 bases). Germline CDR1 and CDR2: MGHDK and SYGVNS. The V and J ends lost 8 bases and 0 bases respectively, with 16 bases between them. CDR3 length: 16 amino acids. The CDR3 loop is CASVGGFGPTNEKLFF. DNA for the CDR3: TGTGCCAGCGTGGGGGGTTTCGGGCCAACTAATGAAAAACTGTTTTTT.

This chain connects TRBV13 to TRBJ2-1; 7 positions agree with TRBD1. CDR3 length equals 17 residues. The ends lost 3 bases at V and 6 bases at J; junction bases unmatched: 14. Germline V gives CDR1 PRHDT, CDR2 FYEKMQ (reference sequence). CDR3 bases: TGTGCCAGCAGCTTGGGGTTAGGGGGCGTTATTGTCAATGAGCAGTTCTTC. Its translation is CASSLGLGGVIVNEQFF.

Turning to this clone: Other DNA sequences in this specimen translate into the identical CDR3. The chain links TRBV12-5 to TRBJ2-5, with unresolved D. V was pared by 0 bases and J by 5 bases, with 4 bases between. This CDR3 comprises 12 residues. Germline V gene sequence: CDR1 LGHNT, CDR2 FRNRAP. CDR3 amino acids: CASGLVRETQYF. In nucleotides, the CDR3 is TGTGCTAGTGGTTTGGTTCGGGAGACCCAGTACTTC.

The chain recombines TRBV5-1 with TRBJ2-1, with D maybe TRBD2 (6 bases). Germline CDR1 SGHRS, CDR2 YFSETQ. CDR3 length: 14 amino acids. The V gene lost 4 bases and the J gene lost 10 bases, with 18 bases spanning the gap. The CDR3 DNA reads TGCGCCAGCAGCACCTTGACTAGTGGGGGGGAGCAGTTCTTC. Protein: CASSTLTSGGEQFF. The complete variable domain, with remaining parts taken from reference TRBV5-1 and TRBJ2-1, reads KAGVTQTPRYLIKTRGQQVTLSCSPISGHRSVSWYQQTPGQGLQFLFEYFSETQRNKGNFPGRFSGRQFSNSRSEMNVSTLELGDSALYLCASSTLTSGGEQFFGPGTRLTVL.

V is TRBV7-2 and J is TRBJ2-6, with D maybe TRBD2 (7 bases). CDR1 is SGHTA and CDR2 is FQGNSA in the germline V gene. The CDR3 is made up of 16 amino acids. V dropped 5 bases and J dropped 4 bases, with 15 bases sitting between them. The CDR3 DNA is TGTGCCAGCAGCCCCCGGTCGGGGGGCGGGGCCAACGTCCTGACTTTC. Amino acid sequence: CASSPRSGGGANVLTF. The full variable domain, in which reference TRBV7-2 and TRBJ2-6 provide the parts outside the CDR3, is GAGVSQSPSNKVTEKGKDVELRCDPISGHTALYWYRQSLGQGLEFLIYFQGNSAPDKSGLPSDRFSAERTGGSVSTLTIQRTQQEDSAVYLCASSPRSGGGANVLTFGAGSRLTVL.

The J gene is TRBJ1-5, the V gene TRBV28; 10 bases fit TRBD1. Germline V gene data show CDR1 as MDHEN and CDR2 as SYDVKM. V lost 6 bases to trimming and J lost 1 base; unmatched junction nucleotides: 15. The CDR3 contains 19 residues. In DNA, the CDR3 is TGTGCCAGCAGGCCTCGTAGGGACAGGGGCTTGGGGAGCAATCAGCCCCAGCATTTT. Protein product: CASRPRRDRGLGSNQPQHF.

The rearrangement uses TRBV3-1 (or the pseudogene TRBV3-2) and TRBJ1-3; no definite D call. Germline CDR1 reads LGHDT; CDR2 reads YNNKEL (reference sequence). This CDR3 has 13 residues. Trimming left V 0 bases short and J 4 bases short, with 4 bases between. In DNA, the CDR3 is TGTGCCAGCAGCCAAGATCCGGGAAACACCATATATTTT. Amino acid sequence: CASSQDPGNTIYF.

The V gene is TRBV5-6, the J gene TRBJ1-6, with TRBD1 matching over 7 bases. The V and J ends lost 5 bases and 2 bases, in that order; junction bases with no gene match: 10. The CDR3 spans 17 residues. From germline, CDR1 is SGHDT and CDR2 YYEEEE. The CDR3 loop is CASSLERGLAYNSPLHF. DNA for the CDR3: TGTGCCAGCAGTCTCGAAAGGGGGCTAGCCTATAATTCACCCCTCCACTTT. Combining the CDR3 with reference TRBV5-6 and TRBJ1-6 gives the whole variable domain DAGVTQSPTHLIKTRGQQVTLRCSPKSGHDTVSWYQQALGQGPQFIFQYYEEEERQRGNFPDRFSGHQFPNYSSELNVNALLLGDSALYLCASSLERGLAYNSPLHFGNGTRLTVT.

This clone was seen a handful of times. CDR3 loop: CASSPSIGAHQETQYF. The CDR3 DNA reads as TGTGCCAGCAGCCCCTCTATCGGAGCCCACCAAGAGACCCAGTACTTC. The chain uses TRBV3-1 (or the pseudogene TRBV3-2) and TRBJ2-5; no firm D call. The V gene's germline CDR1 is LGHDT and CDR2 YNNKEL (reference sequence). V lost 4 bases and J 0 bases, leaving 15 bases between the germline ends. This CDR3 comprises 16 residues.

The chain uses TRBV10-2 and TRBJ2-1; 8 positions agree with TRBD2. V lost 6 bases and J lost 9; bases outside the gene matches: 13. The CDR3 covers 15 residues. Looked up from germline, CDR1 is WSHSY and CDR2 is SAAADI. In DNA, the CDR3 is TGCGCCAGCAGCCCTAGCACGGGGGGGTTCAGTGAGCAGTTCTTC. Encoded protein: CASSPSTGGFSEQFF.

The CDR3 here is CASSGDRVFSNQPQHF. CDR3 DNA: TGTGCCAGCAGTGGAGACAGGGTCTTTAGCAATCAGCCCCAGCATTTT. The chain uses TRBV6-1 and TRBJ1-5, with 7 bases identical to TRBD1. Per the germline V gene, CDR1 is MNHNS and CDR2 is SASEGT. This CDR3 spans 16 amino acids. V was pared by 4 bases and J by 0 bases, with 6 bases of the junction left unmatched.

The rearrangement joins TRBV19 to TRBJ1-5, with 7 bases aligning to TRBD1. From germline, CDR1 is LNHDA and CDR2 SQIVND (reference sequence). There are 15 residues in the CDR3. V was clipped by 7 bases and J by 2 bases; unmatched bases: 8. The CDR3 DNA is TGTGCCAGTACCCTAGACAGGGAGGGCAATCAGCCCCAGCATTTT. Its translation is CASTLDREGNQPQHF.

This clone is a singleton in its sample. This chain uses TRBV24-1 with TRBJ1-2; 8 bases match TRBD1. Germline V lookup: CDR1 KGHDR, CDR2 SFDVKD. The CDR3 is 15 amino acids. Losses at the gene ends were 4 bases for V and 2 bases for J; bases not matched to a gene: 5. CDR3 residues: CATSEGTGANYGYTF. The CDR3 bases are TGTGCCACCAGTGAAGGGACAGGCGCGAACTATGGCTACACCTTC.

The chain joins TRBV10-1 to TRBJ1-3; D is possibly TRBD1 (5 bases). Per germline, CDR1 WNHNN and CDR2 SYGVQD (reference sequence). This CDR3 region has 19 residues. The germline V and J ends were trimmed by 10 bases and 0 bases, with 28 bases remaining between them. CDR3 loop: CATNEWVLGRASSGNTIYF. CDR3 coding DNA: TGCGCCACCAACGAATGGGTTTTAGGCAGGGCTTCCTCTGGAAACACCATATATTTT.

This chain uses TRBV5-4 with TRBJ1-1, with D possibly being TRBD1 (6 bases). Between the trimmed V and J ends, which lost 3 bases and 2 bases, there was a span of 23 bases. Germline CDR1 reads SGHNT; CDR2 reads YYREEE (reference sequence). The CDR3 is 18 amino acids. The CDR3 reads CASSSPLRAGALNTEAFF. In DNA, the CDR3 is TGTGCCAGCAGCTCCCCATTAAGGGCGGGGGCGCTTAACACTGAAGCTTTCTTT. The whole variable domain, filled in from reference TRBV5-4 and TRBJ1-1, reads ETGVTQSPTHLIKTRGQQVTLRCSSQSGHNTVSWYQQALGQGPQFIFQYYREEENGRGNFPPRFSGLQFPNYSSELNVNALELDDSALYLCASSSPLRAGALNTEAFFGQGTRLTVV.

The gene calls are TRBV5-4 and TRBJ2-5; 9 bases are a match to TRBD1. The germline V gene has CDR1 SGHNT and CDR2 YYREEE (reference sequence). The CDR3 loop spans 17 amino acids. V trimming: 4 bases; J trimming: 3 bases; junction bases outside the gene matches: 13. CDR3 DNA sequence: TGTGCCAGCAGCCCGCCCCGGGACAGGGAGCATGAAGAGACCCAGTACTTC. It is translated as CASSPPRDREHEETQYF.

V usage is TRBV2 and J usage is TRBJ1-1, with a tentative D call TRBD1 (6 bases). From germline, CDR1 is SNHLY and CDR2 FYNNEI. V was shortened by 7 bases and J by 1 base, with 16 bases between the two germline ends. The CDR3 extends over 15 amino acids. The CDR3 coding sequence is TGTGCCAGCATTTGGGGCGGACAGCCGAACACTGAAGCTTTCTTT. Residues: CASIWGGQPNTEAFF.

This clone was recorded once. The chain uses TRBV6-5 and TRBJ1-4; 9 positions match TRBD1. Germline CDR1 MNHEY, CDR2 SVGAGI. This CDR3 is 14 amino acids long. The V gene end was trimmed by 6 bases and the J gene end by 8 bases; junction bases not matched to a gene: 7. CDR3 coding DNA: TGTGCCAGCAGACGGACAGGGGATGAGGAAAAACTGTTTTTT. Translated, it gives CASRRTGDEEKLFF.

Points on this clone: Other DNA sequences of this sample code for an identical CDR3. This chain connects TRBV9 to TRBJ2-1, with 11 bases lining up with TRBD2. The germline V gene has CDR1 SGDLS and CDR2 YYNGEE. CDR3 length equals 12 residues. The junction had 0 bases not matched to a gene; V was cut back by 3 bases and J by 10 bases. The CDR3 coding sequence is TGTGCCAGCAGCGGGACTAGCGGGGAGCAGTTCTTC. Its translation is CASSGTSGEQFF.

V and J are TRBV19 and TRBJ2-3, with 7 bases identical to TRBD2. The CDR3 is 14 amino acids. The junction had 1 base not matched to a gene; V was cut back by 0 bases and J by 4 bases. CDR1 is LNHDA, CDR2 SQIVND, per germline (reference sequence). The CDR3 sequence: CASSIERGSDTQYF. CDR3 nucleotides: TGTGCCAGTAGTATAGAGCGGGGGTCAGATACGCAGTATTTT.

This chain links TRBV29-1 with TRBJ2-3; 13 nucleotides match TRBD2. V lost 6 bases to trimming and J lost 3 bases; unmatched junction nucleotides: 6. Germline loops: CDR1 SQVTM, CDR2 ANQGSEA. The CDR3 loop spans 15 amino acids. The chain's CDR3 is CSVPTTSGGTDTQYF. The CDR3, as DNA: TGCAGCGTACCGACGACTAGCGGGGGGACAGATACGCAGTATTTT.

This CDR3 reads CASSLDPGQAPNSPLHF. The CDR3, as DNA: TGTGCCAGCAGCTTGGACCCCGGACAGGCCCCTAATTCACCCCTCCACTTT. This chain uses TRBV7-9 with TRBJ1-6; 7 nucleotides agree with TRBD1. Trimming at V came to 3 bases and at J to 6 bases, leaving 11 bases not matched to a gene. Germline V gene sequence: CDR1 SEHNR, CDR2 FQNEAQ (reference sequence). The CDR3 is made up of 17 amino acids.

J is TRBJ1-4 and V is TRBV18; TRBD1 might be the D (6 bases). Germline CDR1 KGHSH, CDR2 LQKENI. The CDR3 runs to 15 residues. V was clipped by 4 bases and J by 7 bases, with 16 bases between them. DNA of the CDR3: TGTGCCAGCTCACGATCAGGGACATTAAGTGAAAAACTGTTTTTT. Translation: CASSRSGTLSEKLFF. The entire variable domain, with the rest obtained from reference TRBV18 and TRBJ1-4, is as follows: NAGVMQNPRHLVRRRGQEARLRCSPMKGHSHVYWYRQLPEEGLKFMVYLQKENIIDESGMPKERFSAEFPKEGPSILRIQQVVRGDSAAYFCASSRSGTLSEKLFFGSGTQLSVL.

The rearrangement joins TRBV6-5 to TRBJ2-2, with 9 bases aligning to TRBD1. The CDR3 contains 15 residues. The V gene end was trimmed by 10 bases and the J gene end by 6 bases; junction bases not matched to a gene: 12. Germline assignment: CDR1 MNHEY and CDR2 SVGAGI. The CDR3 loop reads CATLRDRVGPGELFF. The CDR3 DNA is TGTGCCACCCTTCGGGACAGGGTGGGTCCCGGGGAGCTGTTTTTT.

This clone came up a few times. This chain links TRBV28 with TRBJ1-1; 9 bases fit TRBD1. Germline CDR1 MDHEN, CDR2 SYDVKM. V shed 2 bases, J shed 6 bases, and the junction held 10 bases outside the gene matches. CDR3 length equals 16 residues. CDR3 protein: CASSLIGQGRKSEAFF. CDR3 coding DNA: TGTGCCAGCAGTTTAATAGGACAGGGGCGGAAGTCTGAAGCTTTCTTT.

The J gene is TRBJ2-1, the V gene TRBV5-1, with 9 bases matching TRBD1. Germline V gene data show CDR1 as SGHRS and CDR2 as YFSETQ. This CDR3 spans 15 amino acids. V was pared by 5 bases and J by 4 bases, with 7 bases of the junction left unmatched. The CDR3 DNA follows: TGCGCCAGCAGGATGGGACAGGGCCCTTACAATGAGCAGTTCTTC. Translating it yields CASRMGQGPYNEQFF.